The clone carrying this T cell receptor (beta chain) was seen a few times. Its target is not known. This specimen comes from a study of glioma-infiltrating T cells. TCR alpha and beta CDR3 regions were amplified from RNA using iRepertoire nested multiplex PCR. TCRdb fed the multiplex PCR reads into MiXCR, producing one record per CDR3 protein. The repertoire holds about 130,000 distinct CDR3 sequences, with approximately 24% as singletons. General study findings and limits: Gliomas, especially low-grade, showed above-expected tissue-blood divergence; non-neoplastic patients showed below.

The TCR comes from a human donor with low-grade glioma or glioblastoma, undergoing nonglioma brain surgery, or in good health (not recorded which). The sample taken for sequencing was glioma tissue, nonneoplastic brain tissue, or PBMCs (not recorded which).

The CDR3 sequence is CASSQPGRGVNEQFF. The DNA for the CDR3 is TGTGCCAGCAGCCAGCCGGGACGGGGGGTCAATGAGCAGTTCTTC. The chain employs TRBV3-1 and TRBJ2-1; the match to TRBD2 covers 7 bases. V was clipped by 3 bases and J by 6 bases; unmatched bases: 8. Germline-derived CDR1 and CDR2 are LGHDT and YNNKEL (reference sequence). The CDR3 has 15 amino acids.